This TCR beta chain was obtained from a study of post-analysis software for immune sequencing data. Study summary: Some patients lacked subtype; others had relapsing-remitting, secondary progressive or progressive-relapsing disease. Study-wide findings and caveats: F measure grouped same-batch samples tightly together. Several TRBV segments (TRBV5-6, TRBV5-1 and TRBV20-1 among them) occurred more frequently in patients than in controls. Normalized Chao1 diversity was significantly lower in multiple sclerosis patients than in controls.

Notes on this clonotype: What it recognizes is unknown.

The J segment lost 8 bases and the V segment lost 6 bases, leaving 3 bases of the junction unmatched. The CDR3 length is 11 residues. Germline CDR1 reads MNHNS; CDR2 reads SASEGT. Unique molecular identifiers tagged the TCR beta cDNA libraries. It was from roughly 1 to 10 million T cells that about 540,000 cDNA molecules came. A single record per CDR3 protein comes from TCRdb applying MiXCR to the PCR reads. The sample records around 500,000 distinct CDR3 sequences, around a third being singletons. The TCR comes from a girl younger than 18 with multiple sclerosis. The sample consisted of blood. The rearrangement links TRBV6-1 to TRBJ1-1; 7 nucleotides line up with TRBD1. CDR3 residues: CASRMTGEAFF. CDR3 sequence (DNA): TGTGCCAGCAGGATGACAGGGGAAGCTTTCTTT.